The next 21 T cell receptor beta chains were all read from a single sample in a study of early T cells in non-severe SARS-CoV-2 infection. TCRdb processed the 5' RACE reads anew with MiXCR; each CDR3 protein has one entry. The sample shows about 32,000 distinct CDR3 sequences, 5% to 5.5% of them seen only once. The material sequenced was whole blood. The receptors derive from an adult who was a healthcare worker with PCR-confirmed SARS-CoV-2 infection or an uninfected control (not recorded which).

Only a few counts were recorded for this clonotype. This rearrangement joins TRBV14 to TRBJ2-7, with 8 bases matching TRBD1. CDR1 and CDR2 from the germline V gene are SGHDN and FVKESK. The J segment lost 3 bases and the V segment lost 2 bases, leaving 6 bases of the junction unmatched. This CDR3 is 15 amino acids long. The CDR3 coding sequence is TGTGCCAGCAGCCAACCGGGACAGGCCCTCTACGAGCAGTACTTC. Protein product: CASSQPGQALYEQYF.

About this clonotype itself: A much larger clonotype is one base distant, so this may be a read error. The chain joins TRBV11-2 to TRBJ2-7; D is uncertain. This CDR3 contains 14 residues. In germline, CDR1 is SGHAT, CDR2 FQNNGV. The CDR3 bases are TGTGCCTGCAGCCCCCGGACGGTTCTCTACGAGCAGTACTTC. As protein: CACSPRTVLYEQYF.

This clonotype was recorded many times. The rearrangement uses TRBV12-3 or TRBV12-4 and TRBJ2-1, with 9 bases aligning to TRBD2. The V segment lost 5 bases and the J segment 6 bases; nucleotides outside the gene matches: 8. The CDR3 is 15 residues long. CDR3: CASSPLAGGPNEQFF. The CDR3 nucleotides are TGTGCCAGCAGTCCACTGGCGGGAGGGCCCAATGAGCAGTTCTTC.

This clonotype was detected once. This may come from a read error, since a much larger clone is one base off. The chain couples TRBV20-1 to TRBJ1-2; perhaps TRBD1 as D (5 bases). CDR1 is DFQATT and CDR2 is SNEGSKA in the germline V gene (reference sequence). This CDR3 region has 12 residues. The DNA for the CDR3 is TGCAGTGCTACCCCGGGGCGATATGGCTACGCCTTC. It encodes CSATPGRYGYAF.

In its sample, this clonotype was seen a few times. CDR3 in amino acids: CASSQTSGQETQYF. The CDR3 DNA is TGTGCCAGCAGTCAGACTAGCGGCCAAGAGACCCAGTACTTC. V gene TRBV7-2 combines with J gene TRBJ2-5; TRBD2 aligns across 9 bases. From germline, CDR1 is SGHTA and CDR2 FQGNSA. The CDR3 has 14 amino acids. The J segment lost 1 base and the V segment lost 6 bases, leaving 3 bases of the junction unmatched.

This clonotype has ten or more counts. The chain couples TRBV7-6 to TRBJ2-7; 7 bases are a match to TRBD1. The ends lost 5 bases at V and 5 bases at J; junction bases unmatched: 9. The CDR3 extends over 14 amino acids. Germline CDR1 is SGHVS and CDR2 is FNYEAQ. The CDR3 is CASSPRQGSDEQYF. In nucleotides, the CDR3 is TGTGCCAGCAGCCCTCGACAGGGTTCCGACGAGCAGTACTTC.

This clonotype was counted many times. The chain employs TRBV19 and TRBJ2-1; TRBD2 matches at 14 bases. Germline V gene sequence: CDR1 LNHDA, CDR2 SQIVND (reference sequence). The CDR3 loop spans 19 amino acids. The J segment lost 2 bases and the V segment lost 3 bases, leaving 9 bases of the junction unmatched. CDR3 in amino acids: CASSILLTSGRAPYNEQFF. CDR3 bases: TGTGCCAGTAGTATCCTACTGACTAGCGGGAGGGCCCCCTACAATGAGCAGTTCTTC.

This clonotype was observed at least ten times. The CDR3 loop reads CASRADEKLFF. The CDR3 bases are TGTGCCAGCAGGGCTGATGAAAAACTGTTTTTT. The gene calls are TRBV7-6 and TRBJ1-4, with D uncertain. The CDR3 has 11 amino acids. Trimming cost V 6 bases and J 6 bases, with 5 bases left between them. The V gene's germline CDR1 is SGHVS and CDR2 FNYEAQ.

This clonotype was seen ten or more times. The chain links TRBV5-4 to TRBJ2-7; no firm D call. V was cut by 0 bases and J by 0 bases, with 10 bases left in between. The CDR3 has 15 residues. The germline CDR1 and CDR2 sequences are SGHNT and YYREEE (reference sequence). The CDR3 spells CASSLDRSASYEQYF. The CDR3 DNA reads as TGTGCCAGCAGCTTGGATCGATCCGCCTCCTACGAGCAGTACTTC.

This clonotype was seen a few times. This sequence joins TRBV11-2 and TRBJ2-7, with 7 positions matching TRBD2. The germline gives CDR1 SGHAT, CDR2 FQNNGV. The CDR3 spans 15 residues. The trim removed 2 bases at V and 5 bases at J, leaving 9 bases unmatched. CDR3 in amino acids: CASSLLGTSDHEQYF. In nucleotides, the CDR3 is TGTGCCAGCAGCTTATTGGGCACTAGCGACCACGAGCAGTACTTC.

This clonotype was seen a few times. The chain employs TRBV7-2 and TRBJ2-5, with D possibly TRBD2 on 7 matching bases. The CDR3 totals 14 residues. The ends were cut back, 5 bases at V and 2 bases at J, with 12 bases in the middle. Per the germline V gene, CDR1 is SGHTA and CDR2 is FQGNSA. The CDR3 nucleotides read TGTGCCAGCAGCAGGGGGGGACTGCAAGAGACCCAGTACTTC. It encodes CASSRGGLQETQYF.

In this sample, this clonotype turned up a few times. The chain has TRBV6-5 and TRBJ2-1; D assignment may be TRBD1 or TRBD2 (5 bases each). The length of the CDR3 is 17 residues. The V end lost 2 bases, the J end lost 0 bases, and 14 bases lay between the germline ends. Germline V gives CDR1 MNHEY, CDR2 SVGAGI. The CDR3 DNA reads TGTGCCAGCAGTTACGGGGGATTAGGGGCCTCCTACAATGAGCAGTTCTTC. Protein sequence: CASSYGGLGASYNEQFF.

This clonotype has only a few counts. V is TRBV29-1 and J is TRBJ2-7; the match to TRBD1 covers 7 bases. Trimming at V came to 4 bases and at J to 1 base, leaving 7 bases not matched to a gene. This CDR3 contains 14 residues. CDR1 and CDR2 (germline): SQVTM, ANQGSEA. The CDR3 nucleotides read TGCAGCGTTGGATCTTGGGACAGTTCCTACGAGCAGTACTTC. It specifies CSVGSWDSSYEQYF.

This clonotype was counted at least ten times. This sequence joins TRBV28 and TRBJ2-7; TRBD2 matches at 13 bases. J lost 5 bases, V lost 6 bases, and 7 bases had no gene match. This CDR3 is 15 amino acids long. In germline, CDR1 is MDHEN, CDR2 SYDVKM. CDR3 region: CASRPGLAGVNEQYF. In nucleotides, the CDR3 is TGTGCCAGCAGACCAGGACTAGCGGGAGTTAACGAGCAGTACTTC.

This clonotype came up a few times. The gene calls are TRBV6-6 and TRBJ2-1; 9 positions agree with TRBD2. CDR1 and CDR2 (germline): MNHNY, SVGAGI (reference sequence). The V and J ends lost 5 bases and 10 bases, in that order; junction bases with no gene match: 9. This CDR3 is 14 amino acids long. In nucleotides, the CDR3 is TGTGCCAGCAGTACCCTAGCGGGGTATAAGGAGCAGTTCTTC. Translating it yields CASSTLAGYKEQFF.

This clonotype is categorized as medium-sized. The chain is built from TRBV11-1 and TRBJ2-1; tentative D call: TRBD2 (6 bases). CDR3 size: 17 residues. V was cut by 3 bases and J by 4 bases, with 19 bases left in between. CDR1 and CDR2 from the germline V gene are SGHAT and FQDESV (reference sequence). Here the CDR3 reads CASSFPTDSSAYNEQFF. The DNA for the CDR3 is TGTGCCAGCAGCTTCCCGACAGATTCTAGCGCATACAATGAGCAGTTCTTC.

This clonotype was seen many times. The J gene is TRBJ2-1, the V gene TRBV5-1; weak D call: TRBD2 (5 bases). CDR3 length equals 13 residues. The germline V and J ends were trimmed by 1 base and 7 bases, with 9 bases remaining between them. The germline V gene has CDR1 SGHRS and CDR2 YFSETQ. CDR3 nucleotides: TGCGCCAGCAGCTTGCAGGACTTAAATGAGCAGTTCTTC. As protein: CASSLQDLNEQFF.

This clonotype was recorded many times. The chain recombines TRBV19 with TRBJ2-6; D is perhaps TRBD1 (5 bases). V lost 1 base, J lost 5 bases, and 9 bases lay in between. The germline CDR1 and CDR2 sequences are LNHDA and SQIVND (reference sequence). This CDR3 is 15 amino acids long. The CDR3 loop reads CASSIGGARANVLTF. CDR3 coding DNA: TGTGCCAGTAGTATAGGGGGCGCTCGGGCCAACGTCCTGACTTTC.

The chain carries TRBV20-1 and TRBJ1-1; 7 nucleotides match TRBD1. This CDR3 has 12 residues. Germline values: CDR1 DFQATT, CDR2 SNEGSKA (reference sequence). The ends lost 6 bases at V and 4 bases at J; junction bases unmatched: 5. In DNA, the CDR3 is TGCAGTGCGTGGACAGGCCCCACTGAAGCTTTCTTT. This translates into CSAWTGPTEAFF.

The sample holds many counts of this clonotype. V is TRBV19 and J is TRBJ2-1; no clear D. Germline V gene sequence: CDR1 LNHDA, CDR2 SQIVND (reference sequence). V shed 2 bases and J shed 3 bases, with 2 bases lying between them. The CDR3 has 12 amino acids. This chain's CDR3 is CASSISYNEQFF. The CDR3 DNA is TGTGCCAGTAGTATAAGCTACAATGAGCAGTTCTTC. The complete variable domain, with remaining parts taken from reference TRBV19 and TRBJ2-1, reads DGGITQSPKYLFRKEGQNVTLSCEQNLNHDAMYWYRQDPGQGLRLIYYSQIVNDFQKGDIAEGYSVSREKKESFPLTVTSAQKNPTAFYLCASSISYNEQFFGPGTRLTVL.

This clonotype has at least ten counts. This chain joins TRBV7-3 and TRBJ2-1, with 10 nucleotides matching TRBD2. This CDR3 region has 15 residues. Germline V gene sequence: CDR1 SGHTA, CDR2 FQGTGA. The trim removed 2 bases at V and 6 bases at J, leaving 4 bases unmatched. CDR3 in DNA: TGTGCCAGCAGCTTATCTAGCGGGAGATCCAATGAGCAGTTCTTC. This codes for CASSLSSGRSNEQFF.